This T cell receptor beta chain was identified during a study of blood T cell repertoires in COVID-19. This clone was found a few times. Germline V lookup: CDR1 SEHNR, CDR2 FQNEAQ (reference sequence). V was shortened by 5 bases and J by 7 bases, with 24 bases between the two germline ends. This CDR3 has 18 residues. Clones were read by immunoSEQ multiplex PCR, and TCRdb kept only the in-frame ones, dropping some. The table includes around 170,000 clones, roughly 87% detected once. The material sequenced was PBMCs or T cells enriched from blood (not recorded which). The sequence came from a woman aged 50 to 65 who had recovered from COVID-19. This chain uses TRBV7-9 with TRBJ1-6; D possibly corresponds to TRBD1 (5 bases). The CDR3 DNA sequence: TGTGCCAGCAGCAATTATGACCGCCGGCAGGGCCTAAATTCACCCCTCCACTTT. It translates to CASSNYDRRQGLNSPLHF.